This T cell receptor (beta chain) derives from a study of shared clonotypes between healthy human individuals. To make CD8 memory, CD45RO+ cells were put together with CCR7-negative CD45RA+ TemRA cells. The authors' processing: Filtering differed because ImmunoSEQ produced junction-only sequences that carried no quality scores. Libraries were prepared by immunoSEQ multiplex PCR; TCRdb keeps only in-frame clonotypes and omits some of them. The D gene and trimming were derived from the DNA, and the V and J assignments and clone size from that table. The top ten clones hold around 24% of a sample with around 100,000 clones, less than 75% of them seen once. Trimming took off 4 bases at V and 2 bases at J, with 21 bases between the two ends. The CDR3 loop spans 17 amino acids. The germline gives CDR1 SQVTM, CDR2 ANQGSEA. Remarks on this clone: No antigen is known for it.

Whole-study findings and limits: Deeper or shallower sequencing was expected to change how clonotypes are shared among donors.

The sequence came from a woman younger than 45 in good health. The sequencing input was memory CD8+ T cells sorted from blood. The subset denotes: CD45RO+ cells pooled with CCR7-negative TemRA cells. The chain uses TRBV29-1 and TRBJ1-3; D unclear. The CDR3 DNA reads as TGCAGCGTTGTTTGGGTCGGGGTTAAAGGAGCTGGAAACACCATATATTTT. Translating it yields CSVVWVGVKGAGNTIYF.